This TCR beta chain appears in the sequencing data of a study of T cell responses to AZD1222 COVID-19 vaccine. Study-wide results and caveats: Baseline seropositivity occurred in only 5 to 7 AZD1222 recipients.

CDR1 and CDR2 from the germline V gene are SGHTS and YDEGEE. V shed 4 bases, J shed 9 bases, and the junction held 11 bases outside the gene matches. CDR3 length: 14 amino acids. About this clone itself: The antigen is unknown.

Using immunoSEQ multiplex PCR, the repertoire was profiled, and TCRdb retains in-frame clones only, with some absent. The sample comprises about 120,000 clones, 75% to 95% of which are singletons, and 4% to 4.5% rests with the top ten. The specimen comprised peripheral blood, sampled 28 days after the second dose of the MenACWY control vaccine. The sequence was obtained from an adult who received the MenACWY meningococcal vaccine as a control. The rearrangement joins TRBV5-8 to TRBJ2-7; 9 bases are shared with TRBD1. CDR3 sequence (DNA): TGTGCCAGCAGCCAGAGGACAGGGGCTACGGCGCAGTACTTC. Translation gives CASSQRTGATAQYF. Filled out from reference TRBV5-8 and TRBJ2-7, the complete variable domain reads EAGVTQSPTHLIKTRGQQATLRCSPISGHTSVYWYQQALGLGLQFLLWYDEGEERNRGNFPPRFSGRQFPNYSSELNVNALELEDSALYLCASSQRTGATAQYFGPGTRLTVT.